This T cell receptor (beta chain) was recovered during a study of CD8 T cells in Susac syndrome. An input of roughly 0.5 to 1 ug of RNA was subjected to reverse transcription using random hexamers. By means of immunoSEQ multiplex PCR, TCR beta CDR3 spanning 54 Vbeta and 13 Jbeta underwent amplification. TCRdb re-analysed the immunoSEQ multiplex PCR reads in MiXCR, keeping a single row per CDR3 protein. The table lists about 190,000 distinct CDR3 sequences, around 95% of them singletons. The CDR3 covers 15 residues. V lost 3 bases to trimming and J lost 3 bases; unmatched junction nucleotides: 5. The V gene's germline CDR1 is LGHDT and CDR2 YNNKEL (reference sequence).

The genes are TRBV3-1 and TRBJ1-1; TRBD1 agrees at 9 bases. The TCR was taken from a human donor with Susac syndrome. Sequencing was performed on CD4+ T cells from PBMCs. CDR3 bases: TGTGCCAGCAGCCATTTTTGGACAGGGGACACTGAAGCTTTCTTT. This translates into CASSHFWTGDTEAFF.